One sample yielded the 23 T cell receptor beta chains listed below, sequenced in a study of blood T cell repertoires in COVID-19. Some clones are missing from TCRdb's copy, which holds only in-frame ones; the method was immunoSEQ multiplex PCR. The sample has some 120,000 clones, around four fifths seen once; the top ten hold 5.5% to 6%. Source material: peripheral blood. These receptors were taken from an elderly man with active or convalescent COVID-19.

A word on this clone: The sample holds other DNA sequences that translate to the same CDR3. The chain combines TRBV28 with TRBJ1-6, with 9 bases that match TRBD1. CDR1 is MDHEN and CDR2 is SYDVKM in the germline V gene. V shed 6 bases, J shed 7 bases, and the junction held 4 bases outside the gene matches. The CDR3 totals 14 residues. The CDR3 is CASRLGQGNSPLHF. In DNA, the CDR3 is TGTGCCAGCAGACTGGGACAGGGCAATTCACCCCTCCACTTT. The variable domain in full, with the rest retrieved from reference TRBV28 and TRBJ1-6, is DVKVTQSSRYLVKRTGEKVFLECVQDMDHENMFWYRQDPGLGLRLIYFSYDVKMKEKGDIPEGYSVSREKKERFSLILESASTNQTSMYLCASRLGQGNSPLHFGNGTRLTVT.

J is TRBJ2-1 and V is TRBV4-1; the D gene is possibly TRBD2 (6 bases). This CDR3 comprises 15 residues. Germline values: CDR1 MGHRA, CDR2 YSYEKL. Trimming left V 4 bases short and J 9 bases short, with 19 bases between. CDR3 coding DNA: TGCGCCAGCAGCCCTATAGAAACTAGCCTAACTGAGCAGTTCTTC. Protein: CASSPIETSLTEQFF.

V usage is TRBV7-2 and J usage is TRBJ1-2, with unresolved D. The CDR3 contains 13 residues. Germline lookup yields CDR1 SGHTA and CDR2 FQGNSA. V shed 3 bases and J shed 4 bases, with 9 bases lying between them. Written as DNA, the CDR3 is TGTGCCAGCAGCTTGTCAGCGGTCTATGGCTACACCTTC. Translating it yields CASSLSAVYGYTF.

J is TRBJ2-5 and V is TRBV7-9, with D unclear. With 3 bases removed from V and 2 bases from J, the gap between germline ends came to 7 bases. Germline CDR1 reads SEHNR; CDR2 reads FQNEAQ (reference sequence). The CDR3 length is 13 residues. This CDR3 is CASSFRIQETQYF. For the CDR3, the DNA is TGTGCCAGCAGCTTCAGAATACAAGAGACCCAGTACTTC.

The CDR3, as DNA: TGTGCCAGCAGGGAGGGGTCGGAGAACACTGAAGCTTTCTTT. The encoded protein is CASREGSENTEAFF. The chain is built from TRBV28 and TRBJ1-1; D may be TRBD1 (5 bases). Germline V gene sequence: CDR1 MDHEN, CDR2 SYDVKM. The CDR3 runs 14 residues. Trimming took 6 bases from V and 1 from J, leaving 12 bases between them. The complete variable domain, with remaining parts taken from reference TRBV28 and TRBJ1-1, reads DVKVTQSSRYLVKRTGEKVFLECVQDMDHENMFWYRQDPGLGLRLIYFSYDVKMKEKGDIPEGYSVSREKKERFSLILESASTNQTSMYLCASREGSENTEAFFGQGTRLTVV.

The genes are TRBV21-1 and TRBJ1-2; the table names TRBD1, a call not compared with the DNA. TRBV21-1 is labeled a pseudogene. The CDR3 covers 16 residues. CDR3 amino acids: CASSTIQGESSHGYTF. For the CDR3, the DNA is TGTGCCAGCAGCACAATACAGGGGGAAAGTTCTCATGGCTACACCTTC.

V is TRBV3-1 (or the pseudogene TRBV3-2) and J is TRBJ1-2; 9 bases fit TRBD1. J lost 5 bases, V lost 5 bases, and 6 bases had no gene match. This CDR3 contains 14 residues. Germline V gene lookup returns CDR1 LGHDT and CDR2 YNNKEL (reference sequence). This CDR3 is CASSSQGALYGYTF. The CDR3 DNA reads TGTGCCAGCAGCTCACAGGGGGCGTTGTATGGCTACACCTTC.

This clone has only one observation. V is TRBV5-5 and J is TRBJ2-6; TRBD2 is a possible D gene (6 bases). Trimming removed 4 bases from V and 3 bases from J, with 11 bases in between. In germline, CDR1 is SGHKS, CDR2 YYEKEE (reference sequence). There are 15 residues in the CDR3. CDR3 coding DNA: TGTGCCAGCAGCCCGGAGGGGTATGGGGCCAACGTCCTGACTTTC. It specifies CASSPEGYGANVLTF.

J is TRBJ1-3 and V is TRBV5-1; D is possibly TRBD1 (5 bases). CDR1 and CDR2 from the germline V gene are SGHRS and YFSETQ. V was pared by 5 bases and J by 0 bases, with 9 bases between. The CDR3 extends over 14 amino acids. The CDR3 DNA is TGCGCCAGCAGAAGTACAGGCTCTGGAAACACCATATATTTT. Translated, it gives CASRSTGSGNTIYF.

J is TRBJ1-4 and V is TRBV19; 8 nucleotides align to TRBD1. J gave up 8 bases and V 2 bases, and 7 bases lay outside the gene matches. Per the germline V gene, CDR1 is LNHDA and CDR2 is SQIVND (reference sequence). The CDR3 runs 15 residues. In DNA, the CDR3 is TGTGCCAGTAGTATATTGGCAGGGGGCGGAGAAAAACTGTTTTTT. Translated: CASSILAGGGEKLFF.

This chain links TRBV7-2 with TRBJ2-7, with 8 bases fitting TRBD1. The CDR3 runs to 15 residues. Germline V gene sequence: CDR1 SGHTA, CDR2 FQGNSA. V trimming: 1 base; J trimming: 5 bases; junction bases outside the gene matches: 7. This chain's CDR3 is CASSLGGQTGDEQYF. The CDR3, as DNA: TGTGCCAGCAGCTTAGGGGGGCAGACAGGGGACGAGCAGTACTTC. The variable domain in full, completed from reference TRBV7-2 and TRBJ2-7, reads GAGVSQSPSNKVTEKGKDVELRCDPISGHTALYWYRQSLGQGLEFLIYFQGNSAPDKSGLPSDRFSAERTGGSVSTLTIQRTQQEDSAVYLCASSLGGQTGDEQYFGPGTRLTVT.

This chain joins TRBV27 and TRBJ1-2; TRBD1 aligns across 7 bases. Looked up from germline, CDR1 is MNHEY and CDR2 is SMNVEV (reference sequence). Unmatched junction bases numbered 7, after V lost 5 bases and J lost 4 bases. The CDR3 is 14 amino acids. CDR3 coding DNA: TGTGCCAGCAGTCCCTTGGGACAGATCTATGGCTACACCTTC. Translation: CASSPLGQIYGYTF.

This clone was observed a few times. The rearrangement links TRBV9 to TRBJ1-1, with 8 nucleotides matching TRBD1. Germline V gene sequence: CDR1 SGDLS, CDR2 YYNGEE. CDR3 length equals 14 residues. Trimming at V came to 0 bases and at J to 4 bases, leaving 2 bases not matched to a gene. This chain's CDR3 is CASSVVGQVTEAFF. DNA for the CDR3: TGTGCCAGCAGCGTAGTGGGACAGGTCACTGAAGCTTTCTTT.

This chain connects TRBV28 to TRBJ1-2, with 7 positions matching TRBD1. The ends lost 6 bases at V and 4 bases at J; junction bases unmatched: 8. Germline V gene sequence: CDR1 MDHEN, CDR2 SYDVKM. This CDR3 is 14 amino acids long. The CDR3 sequence: CASRLDRTAYGYTF. CDR3 nucleotides: TGTGCCAGCAGATTGGACAGGACGGCCTATGGCTACACCTTC.

The V and J genes are TRBV3-1 (or the pseudogene TRBV3-2) and TRBJ2-1; no reliable D call. The CDR3 loop spans 14 amino acids. The V end was cut by 1 base, the J end by 9 bases, with 13 bases between. Germline CDR1 and CDR2: LGHDT and YNNKEL (reference sequence). This CDR3 reads CASSQVYATGEQFF. In DNA, the CDR3 is TGTGCCAGCAGCCAAGTGTACGCAACCGGTGAGCAGTTCTTC.

This CDR3 reads CASRRGTSEKLFF. CDR3 in DNA: TGTGCCAGCAGACGGGGGACCAGTGAAAAACTGTTTTTT. This chain uses TRBV27 with TRBJ1-4, with D perhaps TRBD1 (5 bases). V was trimmed by 6 bases and J by 7 bases, leaving 12 bases between them. The CDR3 consists of 13 residues. Germline CDR1 MNHEY, CDR2 SMNVEV (reference sequence). The complete variable domain, with remaining parts taken from reference TRBV27 and TRBJ1-4, reads EAQVTQNPRYLITVTGKKLTVTCSQNMNHEYMSWYRQDPGLGLRQIYYSMNVEVTDKGDVPEGYKVSRKEKRNFPLILESPSPNQTSLYFCASRRGTSEKLFFGSGTQLSVL.

V gene TRBV28 combines with J gene TRBJ1-1; 8 bases agree with TRBD1. Per germline, CDR1 MDHEN and CDR2 SYDVKM. CDR3 length: 14 amino acids. Trimming took 4 bases from V and 11 from J; bases not matched to a gene: 12. CDR3 residues: CASSSGQGILGAFF. DNA for the CDR3: TGTGCCAGCAGTTCAGGACAGGGAATCCTGGGGGCTTTCTTT. The variable domain in full, completed from reference TRBV28 and TRBJ1-1, reads DVKVTQSSRYLVKRTGEKVFLECVQDMDHENMFWYRQDPGLGLRLIYFSYDVKMKEKGDIPEGYSVSREKKERFSLILESASTNQTSMYLCASSSGQGILGAFFGQGTRLTVV.

The J gene is TRBJ1-2, the V gene TRBV25-1; unclear D gene. Germline CDR1 MGHDK, CDR2 SYGVNS. The ends were cut back, 5 bases at V and 2 bases at J, with 12 bases in the middle. The CDR3 runs to 14 residues. The CDR3 here is CASSNIGGNYGYTF. DNA of the CDR3: TGTGCCAGCAGTAACATAGGAGGAAACTATGGCTACACCTTC.

The chain employs TRBV7-3 and TRBJ1-6, with D unclear. The V end lost 2 bases, the J end lost 9 bases, and 8 bases lay between the germline ends. This CDR3 region has 13 residues. Germline V gene sequence: CDR1 SGHTA, CDR2 FQGTGA. The CDR3 DNA reads TGTGCCAGCAGCTTAGGAGTCAGTTCACCCCTCCACTTT. Translated, it gives CASSLGVSSPLHF.

V is TRBV7-9 and J is TRBJ2-7; D gene ambiguous. The V and J ends lost 0 bases and 5 bases respectively, with 14 bases between them. The CDR3 spans 15 residues. Germline assignment: CDR1 SEHNR and CDR2 FQNEAQ (reference sequence). The DNA for the CDR3 is TGTGCCAGCAGCTTAGCGCGTGTGGCGGTTGACGAGCAGTACTTC. It is translated as CASSLARVAVDEQYF.

The chain couples TRBV27 to TRBJ1-2; 7 nucleotides match TRBD1. The CDR3 sequence is 15 residues long. Trimming cost V 4 bases and J 2 bases; bases outside gene matches: 7. CDR1 MNHEY and CDR2 SMNVEV come from the germline V gene (reference sequence). The CDR3 DNA sequence: TGTGCCAGCAGTTCGAGGACAGGCGTAAACTATGGCTACACCTTC. Translated: CASSSRTGVNYGYTF.

This clone is a singleton in its sample. The chain employs TRBV6-6 and TRBJ1-5, with D unclear. This CDR3 is 14 amino acids long. The V end lost 2 bases, the J end lost 3 bases, and 8 bases lay between the germline ends. CDR1 and CDR2 from the germline V gene are MNHNY and SVGAGI (reference sequence). The DNA of the CDR3 is TGTGCCAGCAGTTACGCAGAAAACAATCAGCCCCAGCATTTT. This translates into CASSYAENNQPQHF.

This chain connects TRBV19 to TRBJ1-1, with 8 nucleotides matching TRBD1. The CDR3 is 16 residues long. Germline V gene data show CDR1 as LNHDA and CDR2 as SQIVND (reference sequence). V was clipped by 7 bases and J by 1 base; unmatched bases: 11. The DNA of the CDR3 is TGTGCCAGTAACCCGGGACAGGAGAAATCGAACACTGAAGCTTTCTTT. This gives the protein CASNPGQEKSNTEAFF.